These 19 T cell receptor beta chains came from one sample sequenced in a study of cytomegalovirus exposure and HLA in healthy donors. The PCR employed 60 Vbeta primers together with 13 Jbeta primers. Using immunoSEQ multiplex PCR, the repertoire was profiled, and TCRdb retains in-frame clones only, with some absent. In the table there are about 190,000 clones, 82% of which are singletons. The sequencing input was PBMCs. The receptors were gathered from a woman aged 18-29 years in good health and CMV-seronegative.

This CDR3 reads CATSRDQGAYNEQFF. In DNA form, the CDR3 reads TGTGCCACCAGCAGAGATCAGGGGGCCTACAATGAGCAGTTCTTC. The V gene is TRBV15, the J gene TRBJ2-1; 7 bases fit TRBD1. This CDR3 comprises 15 residues. Germline lookup yields CDR1 LNHNV and CDR2 YYDKDF (reference sequence). With V trimmed by 0 bases and J by 2 bases, 1 base remained unmatched.

Turning to this clone: The junction differs from germline at one of its ends, possibly a read error. The J gene is TRBJ2-1, the V gene TRBV28; 12 bases line up with TRBD1. This CDR3 contains 15 residues. The V gene's germline CDR1 is MDHEN and CDR2 SYDVKM. The DNA of the CDR3 is TGTGCCAGCACCCTTGGGACAGGGGGCCACAACGAGCAGTTCTTC. Its translation: CASTLGTGGHNEQFF.

This clone was detected only a few times. The J gene is TRBJ1-1, the V gene TRBV6-5; D might be TRBD1 (5 bases). CDR1 and CDR2 (germline): MNHEY, SVGAGI. Trimming cost V 7 bases and J 4 bases, with 19 bases left between them. The CDR3 consists of 15 residues. CDR3 coding DNA: TGTGCCAGCAAGGAGTTGTTAGGGGAAGGCACTGAAGCTTTCTTT. It is translated as CASKELLGEGTEAFF.

The rearrangement joins TRBV6-5 to TRBJ1-6; D perhaps matches TRBD1 (6 bases). Germline values: CDR1 MNHEY, CDR2 SVGAGI. The CDR3 has 15 residues. V lost 3 bases, J lost 6 bases, and 12 bases lay in between. CDR3 sequence: CASSYQPDSNSPLHF. The CDR3 bases are TGTGCCAGCAGTTATCAACCGGACAGTAATTCACCCCTCCACTTT.

The genes are TRBV7-9 and TRBJ2-5; D not resolved. The germline V gene encodes CDR1 SEHNR and CDR2 FQNEAQ (reference sequence). Trimming took 9 bases from V and 4 from J, leaving 12 bases between them. CDR3 length: 12 residues. The CDR3 DNA is TGTGCCAGTAGAGGTTTGAGAGAGACCCAGTACTTC. Translation gives CASRGLRETQYF.

The chain carries TRBV19 and TRBJ2-3, with a possible D match to TRBD1 (6 bases). Germline V gene data show CDR1 as LNHDA and CDR2 as SQIVND (reference sequence). V lost 3 bases and J lost 0, with 13 bases in between. The CDR3 sequence is 16 residues long. The CDR3 coding sequence is TGTGCCAGTAGTATCTGGGGGCCAGCTAGCACAGATACGCAGTATTTT. Translating gives CASSIWGPASTDTQYF.

The CDR3 is CASGERGLRGYTF. The DNA for the CDR3 is TGTGCCAGCGGGGAAAGGGGGCTAAGGGGCTACACCTTC. The V call is TRBV28, the J call TRBJ1-2, with 7 bases identical to TRBD1. Germline CDR1 and CDR2: MDHEN and SYDVKM. The trim removed 8 bases at V and 8 bases at J, leaving 11 bases unmatched. The CDR3 is 13 amino acids.

The J gene is TRBJ2-7, the V gene TRBV28; TRBD2 matches 7 bases. The CDR3 spans 16 residues. Germline loops: CDR1 MDHEN, CDR2 SYDVKM. Trimming at V came to 2 bases and at J to 4 bases, leaving 11 bases not matched to a gene. Here the CDR3 reads CASSLELREFRYEQYF. The CDR3 DNA reads TGTGCCAGCAGTTTAGAATTGCGGGAGTTTAGGTACGAGCAGTACTTC.

This clone has more than one count but fewer than ten. This sequence joins TRBV28 and TRBJ1-1; no firm D call. The length of the CDR3 is 12 residues. Germline assignment: CDR1 MDHEN and CDR2 SYDVKM. Trimming removed 7 bases at V and 0 bases at J, with 6 bases between. This CDR3 reads CASIRLNTEAFF. As DNA, the CDR3 is TGTGCCAGCATCAGGCTGAACACTGAAGCTTTCTTT. Full variable domain (remainder filled in from reference TRBV28 and TRBJ1-1): DVKVTQSSRYLVKRTGEKVFLECVQDMDHENMFWYRQDPGLGLRLIYFSYDVKMKEKGDIPEGYSVSREKKERFSLILESASTNQTSMYLCASIRLNTEAFFGQGTRLTVV.

This rearrangement joins TRBV4-1 to TRBJ2-3; 7 positions agree with TRBD2. CDR1 and CDR2 from the germline V gene are MGHRA and YSYEKL. V was pared by 0 bases and J by 6 bases, with 12 bases of the junction left unmatched. The CDR3 loop spans 17 amino acids. The CDR3 DNA follows: TGCGCCAGCAGCCAAGATCCGGCGGGGGACCTTTGGGATACGCAGTATTTT. Amino acid sequence: CASSQDPAGDLWDTQYF.

DNA of the CDR3: TGTGCCAGCAACCGCCCCGGGACAGGGCCCTCGGTAAACTATGGCTACACCTTC. Translated, it gives CASNRPGTGPSVNYGYTF. The genes are TRBV9 and TRBJ1-2, with TRBD1 matching 9 bases. From germline, CDR1 is SGDLS and CDR2 YYNGEE. The J segment lost 2 bases and the V segment lost 6 bases, leaving 17 bases of the junction unmatched. The CDR3 is made up of 18 amino acids.

The J gene is TRBJ2-3, the V gene TRBV9, with TRBD1 matching over 7 bases. This CDR3 has 17 residues. Germline CDR1 and CDR2: SGDLS and YYNGEE. Trimming removed 0 bases from V and 4 bases from J; junction bases left unmatched: 11. In DNA form, the CDR3 reads TGTGCCAGCAGCGTAGAAGCCAACAGGGGTGGCGCAGATACGCAGTATTTT. This translates into CASSVEANRGGADTQYF.

J is TRBJ2-1 and V is TRBV5-1; 9 positions match TRBD2. Germline CDR1 SGHRS, CDR2 YFSETQ. V gave up 2 bases and J gave up 8 bases; unmatched junction bases: 8. CDR3 size: 15 residues. The CDR3 loop is CASSFFGTSIDEQFF. CDR3 sequence (DNA): TGCGCCAGCAGCTTTTTTGGGACTAGCATTGATGAGCAGTTCTTC.

This clone has only one observation. The chain recombines TRBV7-9 with TRBJ2-3; 12 bases are shared with TRBD2. Looked up from germline, CDR1 is SEHNR and CDR2 is FQNEAQ (reference sequence). The J segment lost 0 bases and the V segment lost 3 bases, leaving 7 bases of the junction unmatched. This CDR3 is built from 18 residues. CDR3 protein: CASSFGLAGLSSTDTQYF. In DNA, the CDR3 is TGTGCCAGCAGCTTCGGACTAGCGGGGCTCTCTAGCACAGATACGCAGTATTTT.

Details on this clone: Germline is not matched at one junction end, which may reflect a read error. The J gene is TRBJ1-5, the V gene TRBV7-9, with a possible D match to TRBD1 (6 bases). Germline values: CDR1 SEHNR, CDR2 FQNEAQ (reference sequence). The CDR3 contains 13 residues. The CDR3 sequence is CSSSYGQNQPQHF. The CDR3 bases are TGTTCCAGCAGCTACGGACAGAATCAGCCCCAGCATTTT. The variable domain in full, with the rest retrieved from reference TRBV7-9 and TRBJ1-5, is DTGVSQNPRHKITKRGQNVTFRCDPISEHNRLYWYRQTLGQGPEFLTYFQNEAQLEKSRLLSDRFSAERPKGSFSTLEIQRTEQGDSAMYLCSSSYGQNQPQHFGDGTRLSIL.

This chain connects TRBV7-3 to TRBJ2-1; tentatively, D is TRBD2 (6 bases). The CDR3 covers 15 residues. Germline values: CDR1 SGHTA, CDR2 FQGTGA. V lost 2 bases and J 5 bases, leaving 13 bases between the germline ends. The CDR3 DNA sequence: TGTGCCAGCAGCTTATCGCAGCTAGCGAACAATGAGCAGTTCTTC. This translates into CASSLSQLANNEQFF. The full variable domain, completed using reference TRBV7-3 and TRBJ2-1, is GAGVSQTPSNKVTEKGKYVELRCDPISGHTALYWYRQSLGQGPEFLIYFQGTGAADDSGLPNDRFFAVRPEGSVSTLKIQRTERGDSAVYLCASSLSQLANNEQFFGPGTRLTVL.

The V and J genes are TRBV9 and TRBJ2-3; 7 bases are shared with TRBD2. The V segment lost 2 bases and the J segment 4 bases; nucleotides outside the gene matches: 1. CDR1 is SGDLS and CDR2 is YYNGEE in the germline V gene. The CDR3 is made up of 13 amino acids. DNA of the CDR3: TGTGCCAGCAGCGTGACTAGCCCAGATACGCAGTATTTT. This translates into CASSVTSPDTQYF.

V usage is TRBV5-6 and J usage is TRBJ2-1; 7 bases are a match to TRBD2. This CDR3 is built from 15 residues. Unmatched junction bases numbered 7, after V lost 0 bases and J lost 7 bases. Looked up from germline, CDR1 is SGHDT and CDR2 is YYEEEE. The CDR3 here is CASSLGAGSGNEQFF. The CDR3 DNA reads TGTGCCAGCAGCTTGGGAGCGGGAAGTGGAAATGAGCAGTTCTTC.

The chain carries TRBV4-2 and TRBJ2-7; the match to TRBD2 covers 7 bases. In germline, CDR1 is LGHNA, CDR2 YNFKEQ. After removal of 0 bases from V and 4 bases from J, the junction contained 6 bases not matched to a gene. The length of the CDR3 is 15 residues. In DNA form, the CDR3 reads TGTGCCAGCAGCCAAGACGGCGGGAGAAGGTACGAGCAGTACTTC. This codes for CASSQDGGRRYEQYF.